These 5 T cell receptor beta chains came from one sample sequenced in a study of T cell responses to AZD1222 COVID-19 vaccine. Assay: immunoSEQ multiplex PCR; the TCRdb copy retains only in-frame clones and omits some. The repertoire holds 95,000 to 100,000 clones, with 86% as singletons. Source: peripheral blood, taken on day 0 of AZD1222 vaccination. Receptor source: an adult in good health.

CDR3 DNA: TGTGCCAGCAGCTTAGATCGGGGCTTTCACAATGAGCAGTTCTTC. Its translation is CASSLDRGFHNEQFF. V is TRBV11-2 and J is TRBJ2-1; either TRBD1 or TRBD2 may supply D (5 bases each). Trimming stripped 0 bases from V and 5 bases from J, with 11 bases between. This CDR3 contains 15 residues. Looked up from germline, CDR1 is SGHAT and CDR2 is FQNNGV.

The CDR3 spells CAQQATDTQYF. The CDR3 region has the DNA TGTGCCCAGCAGGCCACAGATACGCAGTATTTT. The chain joins TRBV28 to TRBJ2-3; D unclear. Per germline, CDR1 MDHEN and CDR2 SYDVKM. The V end was cut by 11 bases, the J end by 2 bases, with 8 bases between. The CDR3 sequence is 11 residues long.

The chain links TRBV10-3 to TRBJ1-6; D unclear. This CDR3 is built from 16 residues. Germline assignment: CDR1 ENHRY and CDR2 SYGVKD. Trimming took 6 bases from V and 14 from J, leaving 26 bases between them. The CDR3 protein is CAIRPYLLADNQSLHF. The CDR3, as DNA: TGTGCCATCAGGCCTTACTTACTGGCAGACAATCAGTCCCTCCACTTT.

The CDR3 DNA follows: TGTGCCAGCAGCTTATCGCCAGGGCGCACAGATACGCAGTATTTT. Protein: CASSLSPGRTDTQYF. The V call is TRBV7-2, the J call TRBJ2-3; perhaps TRBD1 as D (5 bases). Germline V gene sequence: CDR1 SGHTA, CDR2 FQGNSA. Trimming removed 2 bases at V and 1 base at J, with 10 bases between. The CDR3 covers 15 residues.

V and J are TRBV4-1 and TRBJ1-1; 7 nucleotides agree with TRBD1. Germline V CDR1 and CDR2: MGHRA, YSYEKL. The V gene end was trimmed by 5 bases and the J gene end by 5 bases; junction bases not matched to a gene: 5. The CDR3 extends over 13 amino acids. The CDR3 is CASSAQGWTEAFF. The CDR3 region has the DNA TGCGCCAGCAGCGCACAGGGGTGGACTGAAGCTTTCTTT.